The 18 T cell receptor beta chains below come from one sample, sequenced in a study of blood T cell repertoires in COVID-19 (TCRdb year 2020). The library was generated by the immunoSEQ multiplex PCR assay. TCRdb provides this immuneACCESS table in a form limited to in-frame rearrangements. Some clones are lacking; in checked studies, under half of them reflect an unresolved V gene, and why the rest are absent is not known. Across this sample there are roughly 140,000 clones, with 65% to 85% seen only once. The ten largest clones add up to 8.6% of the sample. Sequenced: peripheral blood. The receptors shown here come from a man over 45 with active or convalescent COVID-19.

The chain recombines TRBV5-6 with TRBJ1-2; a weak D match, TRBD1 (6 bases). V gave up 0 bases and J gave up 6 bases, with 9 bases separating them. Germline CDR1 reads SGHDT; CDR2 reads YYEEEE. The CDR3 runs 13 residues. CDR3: CASSLGRTDGYTF. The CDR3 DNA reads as TGTGCCAGCAGCTTGGGCCGGACAGATGGCTACACCTTC.

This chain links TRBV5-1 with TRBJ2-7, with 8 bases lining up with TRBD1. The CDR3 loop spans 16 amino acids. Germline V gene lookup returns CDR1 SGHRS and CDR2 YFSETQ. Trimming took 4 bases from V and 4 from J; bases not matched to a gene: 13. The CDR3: CASSDPGQGEDYEQYF. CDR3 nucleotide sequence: TGCGCCAGCAGCGACCCAGGACAGGGTGAAGATTACGAGCAGTACTTC.

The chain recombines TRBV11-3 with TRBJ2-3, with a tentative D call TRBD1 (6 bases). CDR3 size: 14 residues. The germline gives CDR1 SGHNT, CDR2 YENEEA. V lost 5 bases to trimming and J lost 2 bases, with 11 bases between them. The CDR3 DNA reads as TGTGCCAGCAGCCCAGGGGACGACACAGATACGCAGTATTTT. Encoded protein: CASSPGDDTDTQYF.

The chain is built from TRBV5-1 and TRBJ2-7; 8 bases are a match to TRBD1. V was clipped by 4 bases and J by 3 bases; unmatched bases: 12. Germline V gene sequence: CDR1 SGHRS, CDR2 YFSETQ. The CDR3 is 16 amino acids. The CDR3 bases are TGCGCCAGCAGCCCATCGACAGGGGACGGCAGCTACGAGCAGTACTTC. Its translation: CASSPSTGDGSYEQYF.

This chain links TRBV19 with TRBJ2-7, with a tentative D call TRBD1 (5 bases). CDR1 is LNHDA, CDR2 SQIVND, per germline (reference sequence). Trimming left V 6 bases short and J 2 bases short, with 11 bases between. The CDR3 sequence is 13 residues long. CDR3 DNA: TGTGCCAGTAGGGGGCCCAGCCCCTACGAGCAGTACTTC. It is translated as CASRGPSPYEQYF.

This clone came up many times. In nucleotides, the CDR3 is TGTGCCAGCAGCTTACCAGCGGGAGGCACAGATACGCAGTATTTT. This encodes CASSLPAGGTDTQYF. The rearrangement links TRBV11-2 to TRBJ2-3; 8 bases align to TRBD2. The germline gives CDR1 SGHAT, CDR2 FQNNGV. Trimming removed 2 bases from V and 1 base from J; junction bases left unmatched: 2. The CDR3 has 15 residues.

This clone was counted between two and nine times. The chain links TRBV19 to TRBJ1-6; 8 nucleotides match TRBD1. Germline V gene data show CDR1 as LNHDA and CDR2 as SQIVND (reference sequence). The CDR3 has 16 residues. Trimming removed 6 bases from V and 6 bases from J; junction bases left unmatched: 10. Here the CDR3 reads CASRRTGPSGNSPLHF. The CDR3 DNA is TGTGCCAGTAGACGGACAGGGCCTTCGGGTAATTCACCCCTCCACTTT. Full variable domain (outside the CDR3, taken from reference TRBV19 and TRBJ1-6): DGGITQSPKYLFRKEGQNVTLSCEQNLNHDAMYWYRQDPGQGLRLIYYSQIVNDFQKGDIAEGYSVSREKKESFPLTVTSAQKNPTAFYLCASRRTGPSGNSPLHFGNGTRLTVT.

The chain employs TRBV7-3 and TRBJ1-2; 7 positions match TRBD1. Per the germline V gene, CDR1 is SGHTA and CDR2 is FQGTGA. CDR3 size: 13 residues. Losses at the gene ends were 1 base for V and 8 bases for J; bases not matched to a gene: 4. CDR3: CASSLNRGGGYTF. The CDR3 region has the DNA TGTGCCAGCAGCTTAAACAGGGGAGGCGGCTACACCTTC.

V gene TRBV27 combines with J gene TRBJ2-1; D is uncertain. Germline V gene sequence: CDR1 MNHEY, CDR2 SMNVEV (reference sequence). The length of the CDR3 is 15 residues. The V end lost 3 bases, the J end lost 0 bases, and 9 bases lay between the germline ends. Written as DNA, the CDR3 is TGTGCCAGCAGTTTCACCGCGGTCTCCTACAATGAGCAGTTCTTC. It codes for CASSFTAVSYNEQFF.

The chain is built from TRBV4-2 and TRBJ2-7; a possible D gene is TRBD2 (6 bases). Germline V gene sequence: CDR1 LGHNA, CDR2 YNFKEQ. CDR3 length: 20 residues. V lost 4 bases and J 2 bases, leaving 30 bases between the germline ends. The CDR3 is CASSPPRLGSATPPTYEQYF. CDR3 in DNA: TGTGCCAGCAGCCCCCCCCGACTAGGCTCTGCAACCCCCCCAACCTACGAGCAGTACTTC.

The CDR3 DNA reads TGTGCCAGCAGCCACGTCAGGGGGAAGGGCTACACCTTC. Encoded protein: CASSHVRGKGYTF. The chain carries TRBV3-1 (or the pseudogene TRBV3-2) and TRBJ1-2; 7 bases are a match to TRBD1. The CDR3 covers 13 residues. Germline assignment: CDR1 LGHDT and CDR2 YNNKEL (reference sequence). V lost 3 bases and J lost 8; bases outside the gene matches: 6.

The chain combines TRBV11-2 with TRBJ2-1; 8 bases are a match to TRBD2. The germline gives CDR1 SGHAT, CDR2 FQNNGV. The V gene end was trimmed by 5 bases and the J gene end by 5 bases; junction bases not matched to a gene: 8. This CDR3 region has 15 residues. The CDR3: CASSVTGTRDNEQFF. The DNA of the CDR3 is TGTGCCAGCAGCGTCACCGGGACTAGAGACAATGAGCAGTTCTTC.

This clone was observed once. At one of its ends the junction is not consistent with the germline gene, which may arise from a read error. The CDR3: CASSPGTSGTYAWNF. The CDR3 nucleotides are TGTGCCAGCAGTCCCGGGACTAGCGGAACCTACGCTTGGAACTTC. The rearrangement uses TRBV27 and TRBJ2-7, with 11 bases lining up with TRBD2. Per germline, CDR1 MNHEY and CDR2 SMNVEV (reference sequence). The CDR3 sequence is 15 residues long.

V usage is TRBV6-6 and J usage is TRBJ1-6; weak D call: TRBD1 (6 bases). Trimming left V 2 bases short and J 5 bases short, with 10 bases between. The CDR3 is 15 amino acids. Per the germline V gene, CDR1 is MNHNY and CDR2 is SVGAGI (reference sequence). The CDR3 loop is CASSYRDKDNSPLHF. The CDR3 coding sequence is TGTGCCAGCAGTTACAGGGACAAAGATAATTCACCCCTCCACTTT.

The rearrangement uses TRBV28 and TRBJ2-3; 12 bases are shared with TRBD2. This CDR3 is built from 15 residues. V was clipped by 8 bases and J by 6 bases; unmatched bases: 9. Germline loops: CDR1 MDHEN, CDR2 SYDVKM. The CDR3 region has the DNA TGTGCCAGCTGGCGACTAGCGGGAGCTTCTGATACGCAGTATTTT. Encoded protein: CASWRLAGASDTQYF.

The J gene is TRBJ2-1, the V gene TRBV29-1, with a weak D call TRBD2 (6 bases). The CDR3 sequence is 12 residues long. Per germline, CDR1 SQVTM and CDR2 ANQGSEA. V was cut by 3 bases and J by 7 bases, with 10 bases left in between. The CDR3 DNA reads TGCAGCGTTGAGGGGACTGCGAATGAGCAGTTCTTC. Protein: CSVEGTANEQFF.

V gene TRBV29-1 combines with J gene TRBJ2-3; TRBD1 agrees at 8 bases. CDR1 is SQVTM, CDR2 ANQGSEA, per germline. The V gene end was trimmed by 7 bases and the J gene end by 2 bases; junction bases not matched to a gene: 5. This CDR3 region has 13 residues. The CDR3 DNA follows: TGCAGCGCGGACAGGGAGAACACAGATACGCAGTATTTT. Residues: CSADRENTDTQYF.

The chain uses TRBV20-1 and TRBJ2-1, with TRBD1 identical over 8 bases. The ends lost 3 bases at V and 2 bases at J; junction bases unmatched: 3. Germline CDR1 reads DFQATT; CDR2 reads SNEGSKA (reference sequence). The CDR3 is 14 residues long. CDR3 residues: CSASMTGAYNEQFF. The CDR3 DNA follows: TGCAGTGCTAGTATGACAGGGGCCTACAATGAGCAGTTCTTC.